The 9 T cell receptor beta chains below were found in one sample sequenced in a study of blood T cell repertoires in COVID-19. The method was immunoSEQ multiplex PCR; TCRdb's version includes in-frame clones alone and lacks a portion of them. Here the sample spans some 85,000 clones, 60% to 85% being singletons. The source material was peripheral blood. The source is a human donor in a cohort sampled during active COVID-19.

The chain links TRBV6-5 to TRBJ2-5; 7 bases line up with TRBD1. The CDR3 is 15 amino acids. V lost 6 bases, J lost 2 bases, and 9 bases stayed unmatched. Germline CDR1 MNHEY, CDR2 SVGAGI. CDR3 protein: CASRPRTGEQETQYF. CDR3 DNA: TGTGCCAGCAGACCCCGGACAGGAGAACAAGAGACCCAGTACTTC.

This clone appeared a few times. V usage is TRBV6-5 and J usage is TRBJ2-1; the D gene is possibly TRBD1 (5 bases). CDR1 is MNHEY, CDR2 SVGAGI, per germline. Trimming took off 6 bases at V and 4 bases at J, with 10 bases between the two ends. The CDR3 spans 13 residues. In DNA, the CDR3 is TGTGCCAGCAGCTTCGACAGATACAATGAGCAGTTCTTC. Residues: CASSFDRYNEQFF.

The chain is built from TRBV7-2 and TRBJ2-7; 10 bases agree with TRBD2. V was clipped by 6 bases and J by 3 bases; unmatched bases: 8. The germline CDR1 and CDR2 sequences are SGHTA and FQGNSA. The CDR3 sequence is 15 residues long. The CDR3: CASSPAGGRIYEQYF. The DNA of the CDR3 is TGTGCCAGCAGTCCAGCGGGAGGGAGGATCTACGAGCAGTACTTC.

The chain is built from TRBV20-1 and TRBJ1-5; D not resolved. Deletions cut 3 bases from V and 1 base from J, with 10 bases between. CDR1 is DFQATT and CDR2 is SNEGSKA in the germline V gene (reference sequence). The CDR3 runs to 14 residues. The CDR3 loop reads CSASDPLSNQPQHF. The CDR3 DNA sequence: TGCAGTGCTAGTGACCCCCTGAGCAATCAGCCCCAGCATTTT.

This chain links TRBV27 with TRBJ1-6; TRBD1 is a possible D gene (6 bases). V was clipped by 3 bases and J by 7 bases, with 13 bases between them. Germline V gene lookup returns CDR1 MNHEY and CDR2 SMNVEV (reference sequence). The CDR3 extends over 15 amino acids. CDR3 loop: CASSLGAFPNSPLHF. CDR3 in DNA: TGTGCCAGCAGTTTGGGGGCCTTTCCCAATTCACCCCTCCACTTT.

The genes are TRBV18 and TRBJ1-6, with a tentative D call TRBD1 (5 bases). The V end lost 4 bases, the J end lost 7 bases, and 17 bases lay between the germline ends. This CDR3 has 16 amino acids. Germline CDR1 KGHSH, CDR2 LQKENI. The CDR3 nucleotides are TGTGCCAGCTCACTCCTGGACGTGGGGGGAAATTCACCCCTCCACTTT. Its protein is CASSLLDVGGNSPLHF.

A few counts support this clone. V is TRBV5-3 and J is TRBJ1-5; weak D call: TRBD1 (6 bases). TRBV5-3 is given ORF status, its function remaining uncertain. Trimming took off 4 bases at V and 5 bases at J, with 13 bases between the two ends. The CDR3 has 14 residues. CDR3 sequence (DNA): TGTGCCAGAAGCCTCAAGACAGGCCATCAGCCCCAGCATTTT. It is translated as CARSLKTGHQPQHF.

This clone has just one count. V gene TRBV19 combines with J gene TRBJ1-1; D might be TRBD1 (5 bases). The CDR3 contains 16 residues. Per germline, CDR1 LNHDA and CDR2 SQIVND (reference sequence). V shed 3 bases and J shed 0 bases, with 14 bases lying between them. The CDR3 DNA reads TGTGCCAGTAGTATTAGATTTGGGGCATTGAACACTGAAGCTTTCTTT. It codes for CASSIRFGALNTEAFF.

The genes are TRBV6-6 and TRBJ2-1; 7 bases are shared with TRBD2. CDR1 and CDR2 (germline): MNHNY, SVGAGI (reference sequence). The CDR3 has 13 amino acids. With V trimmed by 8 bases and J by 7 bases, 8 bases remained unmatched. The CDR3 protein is CASGRGSGNEQFF. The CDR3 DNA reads TGTGCCAGCGGGCGGGGGAGCGGGAATGAGCAGTTCTTC.